The 19 T cell receptor beta chains below were found in one sample sequenced in a study of CD8+CD57+ T cells in acquired aplastic anemia. Profiles of TCR beta VDJ and CDR3 were generated from a genomic DNA template. In TCRdb, the reads were re-called with MiXCR into one record per CDR3 protein. The profile shows about 130,000 distinct CDR3 sequences, 48% of them singletons. The sample consisted of sorted CD4+, CD8+, or CD8+CD57+ T cells (not recorded which) from PBMCs. These receptors originate from a human donor in good health, serving as a control.

This rearrangement joins TRBV4-2 to TRBJ2-7; 14 bases match TRBD2. V shed 4 bases, J shed 6 bases, and the junction held 11 bases outside the gene matches. This CDR3 spans 17 amino acids. Germline V gives CDR1 LGHNA, CDR2 YNFKEQ. The DNA of the CDR3 is TGTGCCAGCAGCCGCGCCGGGACTAGCGGGAGAGGTGGCGAGCAGTACTTC. It codes for CASSRAGTSGRGGEQYF.

This clonotype was seen ten or more times. CDR3: CASKSDRGNTEAFF. As DNA, the CDR3 is TGTGCCAGTAAATCCGACAGAGGGAACACTGAAGCTTTCTTT. The J gene is TRBJ1-1, the V gene TRBV19; tentatively, D is TRBD1 (5 bases). The ends were cut back, 7 bases at V and 1 base at J, with 13 bases in the middle. CDR1 is LNHDA, CDR2 SQIVND, per germline (reference sequence). The CDR3 is 14 amino acids.

This chain joins TRBV29-1 and TRBJ2-5; 12 bases are a match to TRBD1. The V gene's germline CDR1 is SQVTM and CDR2 ANQGSEA. V lost 2 bases, J lost 5 bases, and 6 bases stayed unmatched. This CDR3 region has 15 residues. The CDR3 nucleotides read TGCAGCGTTGAACCGGGACAGGGGGCATGGGAGACCCAGTACTTC. This sequence encodes CSVEPGQGAWETQYF.

About this clonotype: A read error is likely, as this CDR3 ends without the conserved phenylalanine or tryptophan. The chain combines TRBV4-3 with TRBJ2-7; 7 nucleotides line up with TRBD1. Germline V gene lookup returns CDR1 LGHNA and CDR2 YSLEER. With 0 bases clipped from V and 2 bases from J, the junction kept 4 bases outside the gene matches. The CDR3 consists of 15 residues. Here the CDR3 DNA reads TGCGCCAGCAGCCAAGATGGACAGGTTACCTACGAGCAGTACCTC. Encoded protein: CASSQDGQVTYEQYL.

The sample holds a few counts of this clonotype. This chain links TRBV25-1 with TRBJ1-2; D is ambiguous. This CDR3 is 13 amino acids long. Trimming cost V 3 bases and J 2 bases, with 7 bases left between them. Germline V gene sequence: CDR1 MGHDK, CDR2 SYGVNS. The CDR3 region is CASSEHTNYGYTF. The CDR3 DNA reads TGTGCCAGCAGTGAGCACACAAACTATGGCTACACCTTC.

This clonotype has only a few counts. The chain carries TRBV7-9 and TRBJ2-3; no clear D. Trimming took off 5 bases at V and 1 base at J, with 10 bases between the two ends. CDR3 length: 14 amino acids. Germline lookup yields CDR1 SEHNR and CDR2 FQNEAQ (reference sequence). The CDR3 DNA sequence: TGTGCCAGCAGCCCTCCGGTGGGCACAGATACGCAGTATTTT. Translation gives CASSPPVGTDTQYF.

This rearrangement joins TRBV7-8 to TRBJ1-1; D is uncertain. V lost 3 bases, J lost 4 bases, and 18 bases lay in between. There are 16 residues in the CDR3. Germline CDR1 and CDR2: SGHVS and FQNEAQ. Written as DNA, the CDR3 is TGTGCCAGCAGCTTCCATCGTTGGGCAGGACCCACTGAAGCTTTCTTT. This codes for CASSFHRWAGPTEAFF.

This clonotype was observed many times. The chain employs TRBV20-1 and TRBJ2-3; 7 bases are a match to TRBD2. Per germline, CDR1 DFQATT and CDR2 SNEGSKA (reference sequence). The CDR3 is made up of 17 amino acids. V trimming: 0 bases; J trimming: 1 base; junction bases outside the gene matches: 10. CDR3 nucleotide sequence: TGCAGTGCTAGAGATCCTAGGGGCAGCGGGGGCACAGATACGCAGTATTTT. Protein product: CSARDPRGSGGTDTQYF.

This clonotype was seen ten or more times. This chain links TRBV6-5 with TRBJ1-4; D gene uncertain. CDR3 length: 14 residues. Germline V gene sequence: CDR1 MNHEY, CDR2 SVGAGI. Trimming removed 0 bases from V and 8 bases from J, with 10 bases in between. The CDR3 DNA sequence: TGTGCCAGCAGTTACTCTGGTGGTGGGGAAAAACTGTTTTTT. Translated, it gives CASSYSGGGEKLFF.

The chain uses TRBV4-2 and TRBJ1-3; D might be TRBD1 (5 bases). Germline V gene sequence: CDR1 LGHNA, CDR2 YNFKEQ. Trimming took 0 bases from V and 0 from J, leaving 6 bases between them. There are 15 residues in the CDR3. CDR3 sequence (DNA): TGTGCCAGCAGCCAAGAGGGGGACTCTGGAAACACCATATATTTT. Translation gives CASSQEGDSGNTIYF.

In its sample, this clonotype was seen many times. This rearrangement joins TRBV10-1 to TRBJ2-7, with 7 bases identical to TRBD1. This CDR3 is built from 16 residues. Germline values: CDR1 WNHNN, CDR2 SYGVQD (reference sequence). V was clipped by 8 bases and J by 1 base; unmatched bases: 14. CDR3 protein: CASSLIGQARSYEQYF. The CDR3 DNA sequence: TGCGCCAGCTCTCTAATTGGACAGGCCCGATCCTACGAGCAGTACTTC.

Judged by abundance, this clonotype is medium-sized. The chain uses TRBV25-1 and TRBJ2-1; TRBD2 matches at 13 bases. Germline V gene sequence: CDR1 MGHDK, CDR2 SYGVNS. The CDR3 runs 20 residues. The junction had 16 bases not matched to a gene; V was cut back by 2 bases and J by 6 bases. The CDR3 is CASSEPITTSGGARGNEQFF. Written as DNA, the CDR3 is TGTGCCAGCAGTGAACCCATCACTACTAGCGGGGGGGCCCGTGGCAATGAGCAGTTCTTC. Together with reference TRBV25-1 and TRBJ2-1, the CDR3 gives the full variable domain: EADIYQTPRYLVIGTGKKITLECSQTMGHDKMYWYQQDPGMELHLIHYSYGVNSTEKGDLSSESTVSRIRTEHFPLTLESARPSHTSQYLCASSEPITTSGGARGNEQFFGPGTRLTVL.

The V call is TRBV10-3, the J call TRBJ2-2; 10 nucleotides line up with TRBD2. The CDR3 has 14 amino acids. CDR1 and CDR2 from the germline V gene are ENHRY and SYGVKD. CDR3 sequence: CASSGRAETGELFF. As DNA, the CDR3 is TGTGCTTCGAGCGGGAGGGCCGAAACCGGGGAGCTGTTTTTT.

This chain joins TRBV10-2 and TRBJ2-7; D remains ambiguous. The V end was cut by 3 bases, the J end by 3 bases, with 6 bases between. Germline assignment: CDR1 WSHSY and CDR2 SAAADI. CDR3 length: 12 residues. In nucleotides, the CDR3 is TGCGCCAGCAGTGACGATCTCTACGAGCAGTACTTC. Protein: CASSDDLYEQYF.

This clonotype was detected only a few times. One base away lies a much larger clone, so this may be a sequencing read error. Here the CDR3 DNA reads TGTGCCAGCAGTCCGAACCGGGTAGCGAACGCCGGGGAGCTGTTTTTT. Protein: CASSPNRVANAGELFF. The chain carries TRBV12-3 or TRBV12-4 and TRBJ2-2; TRBD2 is a possible D gene (5 bases). This CDR3 comprises 16 residues.

The gene calls are TRBV7-2 and TRBJ1-2, with 9 bases matching TRBD1. Germline values: CDR1 SGHTA, CDR2 FQGNSA. CDR3 size: 14 residues. V shed 5 bases and J 3 bases; nucleotides not matched to a gene: 4. This CDR3 is CASSLQGADYGYTF. The CDR3 region has the DNA TGTGCCAGCAGCCTACAGGGGGCTGACTATGGCTACACCTTC.

The chain joins TRBV29-1 to TRBJ1-1; D remains ambiguous. Germline V lookup: CDR1 SQVTM, CDR2 ANQGSEA. With 3 bases removed from V and 5 bases from J, the gap between germline ends came to 16 bases. The CDR3 contains 14 residues. The CDR3 region is CSVEFPVRKTEAFF. The CDR3 DNA follows: TGCAGCGTTGAGTTTCCCGTGCGGAAAACTGAAGCTTTCTTT.

This clonotype was seen ten or more times. The chain recombines TRBV20-1 with TRBJ1-4; D unclear. Trimming shortened V by 5 bases and J by 5 bases, and 12 bases separated the two germline ends. The CDR3 length is 13 residues. Germline assignment: CDR1 DFQATT and CDR2 SNEGSKA (reference sequence). Here the CDR3 reads CSAPRRENEKLFF. The CDR3 nucleotides read TGCAGTGCTCCCAGGAGGGAGAATGAAAAACTGTTTTTT.

Turning to this clonotype: A much larger clone differs from this one at a single base, so this may be a read error. The J gene is TRBJ1-1, the V gene TRBV13, with TRBD1 matching over 12 bases. Germline V gene sequence: CDR1 PRHDT, CDR2 FYEKMQ (reference sequence). The CDR3 runs 15 residues. The CDR3 DNA reads as TGTGCCAGCAGGCTTACCGGGACAGGGGGCTGGGGAGCTCTCTTT. This translates into CASRLTGTGGWGALF. Full variable domain (rest looked up from reference TRBV13 and TRBJ1-1): AAGVIQSPRHLIKEKRETATLKCYPIPRHDTVYWYQQGPGQDPQFLISFYEKMQSDKGSIPDRFSAQQFSDYHSELNMSSLELGDSALYFCASRLTGTGGWGALFGQGTRLTVV.